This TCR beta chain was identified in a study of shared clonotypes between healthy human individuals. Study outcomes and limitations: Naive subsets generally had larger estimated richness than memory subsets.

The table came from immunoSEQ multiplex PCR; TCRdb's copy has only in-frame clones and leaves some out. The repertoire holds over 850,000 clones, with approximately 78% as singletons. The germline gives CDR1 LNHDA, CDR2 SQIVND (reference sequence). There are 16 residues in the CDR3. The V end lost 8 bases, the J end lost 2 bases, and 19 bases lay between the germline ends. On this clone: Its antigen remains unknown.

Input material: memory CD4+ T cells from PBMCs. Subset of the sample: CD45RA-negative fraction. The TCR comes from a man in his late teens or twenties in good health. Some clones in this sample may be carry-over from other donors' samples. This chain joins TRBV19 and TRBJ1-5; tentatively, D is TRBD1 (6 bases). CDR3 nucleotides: TGTGCCAGTTCTTCGACCGGGGGCAGGGGCAATCAGCCCCAGCATTTT. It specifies CASSSTGGRGNQPQHF.